A selection of T cell receptor beta chains follows, all from one sample in a study of blood T cells in healthy people across ages. Via MiXCR, TCRdb re-called the 5' RACE reads, giving one row per CDR3 protein. The sample has about 1.4 million distinct CDR3 sequences, 59% seen once. Input material: blood. The receptors stem from a man aged 18-30 years in good health. Both conserved end residues are part of each CDR3.

J gene: TRBJ2-7
V gene: TRBV7-8
CDR3 protein: CASGTVAGVYEQYF

J gene: TRBJ2-1
V gene: TRBV29-1
CDR3 protein: CSVTYGNSYNKQFF

J gene: TRBJ2-4
V gene: TRBV3-1
CDR3 protein: CASSQAPWDSGGNIQYF

J gene: TRBJ2-7
V gene: TRBV6-1
CDR3 protein: CASSEGTVLAYEQYF

J gene: TRBJ1-5
V gene: TRBV27
CDR3 protein: CASSPYPGIQPQHF

J gene: -
V gene: TRBV7-9
CDR3 protein: CASSLWTGNQETQYF

J gene: TRBJ2-1
V gene: TRBV4-2
CDR3 protein: CASSQEPREVYNEQFF

J gene: TRBJ2-7
V gene: TRBV12-3/TRBV12-4
CDR3 protein: CASSLGGKYEQYF

J gene: TRBJ2-5
V gene: TRBV27
CDR3 protein: CASSSTGLQETQYF

J gene: TRBJ2-7
V gene: TRBV20-1
CDR3 protein: CSARDLGALPSYEQYF

J gene: TRBJ2-1
V gene: TRBV5-1
CDR3 protein: CASSRVGLASGEQFF

J gene: -
V gene: TRBV6-1
CDR3 protein: CASSESYNEQYF

J gene: TRBJ2-5
V gene: TRBV10-3
CDR3 protein: CAISEAGPQETQYF

J gene: TRBJ2-3
V gene: TRBV5-1
CDR3 protein: CASTVAASTDTQYF

J gene: TRBJ2-4
V gene: TRBV28
CDR3 protein: CASGDVAKNIQYF

J gene: TRBJ2-1
V gene: TRBV7-6
CDR3 protein: CASSFSLGEQFF

J gene: TRBJ2-7
V gene: TRBV20-1
CDR3 protein: CSARDHRGPAVEQYF

J gene: TRBJ2-1
V gene: TRBV2
CDR3 protein: CASSGTGTGVYNEQFF

J gene: TRBJ1-1
V gene: TRBV29-1
CDR3 protein: CSDLPRNTEAFF

J gene: TRBJ2-1
V gene: TRBV4-1
CDR3 protein: CASSQSGTGNYNEQFF

J gene: TRBJ1-1
V gene: TRBV12-3/TRBV12-4
CDR3 protein: CASRSGQGANPEAFF

J gene: TRBJ1-4
V gene: TRBV6-5
CDR3 protein: CASTRGGRAGEKLFF

J gene: TRBJ2-3
V gene: TRBV27
CDR3 protein: CASSLSRGFDYLSSTDTQYF

J gene: TRBJ2-1
V gene: TRBV20-1
CDR3 protein: CSAPGSSNEQFF

J gene: TRBJ2-3
V gene: TRBV4-2
CDR3 protein: CASSQEAGTDTQYF

J gene: TRBJ2-7
V gene: TRBV6-1
CDR3 protein: CASTPRDTYEQYF

J gene: TRBJ1-2
V gene: TRBV15
CDR3 protein: CATSRGLASVDTF

J gene: TRBJ1-3
V gene: TRBV28
CDR3 protein: CASRPTGGPGNTIYF

J gene: TRBJ2-3
V gene: TRBV27
CDR3 protein: CASSFVRLQETDTQYF

J gene: TRBJ2-6
V gene: TRBV4-1
CDR3 protein: CASSRPKEQDSGANVLTF

J gene: TRBJ2-7
V gene: TRBV29-1
CDR3 protein: CSVELVGEQYF

J gene: TRBJ1-2
V gene: TRBV25-1
CDR3 protein: CASSESGMIYGYTF

J gene: TRBJ2-2
V gene: TRBV7-9
CDR3 protein: CASSLFTYRKGTGELFF

J gene: TRBJ2-2
V gene: TRBV20-1
CDR3 protein: CSAPRERGGEPGVISGELFF

J gene: TRBJ2-3
V gene: TRBV10-3
CDR3 protein: CAISVDRGTDTQYF

J gene: -
V gene: TRBV7-8
CDR3 protein: CASSWEDGLYEQYF

J gene: TRBJ2-3
V gene: TRBV11-2
CDR3 protein: CASRVIVGGPDTQYF

J gene: TRBJ1-2
V gene: TRBV28
CDR3 protein: CASKPGWYYGYTF

J gene: TRBJ2-3
V gene: TRBV7-2
CDR3 protein: CASSPIIRTGLDTQYF

J gene: TRBJ1-1
V gene: TRBV12-3/TRBV12-4
CDR3 protein: CASSPQGRTEAFF

J gene: TRBJ2-5
V gene: TRBV10-2
CDR3 protein: CASSRTGTSGGVETQYF

J gene: TRBJ2-1
V gene: TRBV20-1
CDR3 protein: CSARTGSNYEQFF

J gene: TRBJ1-2
V gene: TRBV4-3
CDR3 protein: CASRSNVGGGHGYTF

J gene: TRBJ2-1
V gene: TRBV15
CDR3 protein: CATSSQLAGALNEQFF

J gene: TRBJ2-7
V gene: TRBV6-2/TRBV6-3
CDR3 protein: CASSRLREQYF

J gene: TRBJ1-4
V gene: TRBV4-2
CDR3 protein: CASSQDTPGQGNEKLFF

J gene: TRBJ2-1
V gene: TRBV11-2
CDR3 protein: CASSFGRGGYKGYNEQFF

J gene: TRBJ2-7
V gene: TRBV21-1
CDR3 protein: CASSKVTSGRSYEQYF

J gene: TRBJ1-2
V gene: TRBV27
CDR3 protein: CASSLGGFSGGYTF

J gene: TRBJ2-1
V gene: TRBV18
CDR3 protein: CASSPNGAGGYYNEQFF

J gene: TRBJ1-2
V gene: TRBV29-1
CDR3 protein: CSVDSPTGRDYGYTF

J gene: TRBJ2-1
V gene: TRBV5-5
CDR3 protein: CASSDESGANYNEQFF

J gene: -
V gene: TRBV4-3
CDR3 protein: CASSQRWGVNEQYF